The 6 T cell receptor beta chains below all came from one sample that was sequenced in a study of blood T cell repertoires in COVID-19. Here immunoSEQ multiplex PCR was the method, and the copy in TCRdb shows in-frame clones only, minus some. The sample lists approximately 110,000 clones, about two thirds occurring once. The sequenced sample consisted of peripheral blood. The receptors derive from a human donor with acute or convalescent COVID-19. The donor label of this sample is uncertain.

The rearrangement links TRBV6-5 to TRBJ1-1, with D possibly matching TRBD1 (6 bases). V was shortened by 10 bases and J by 4 bases, with 16 bases between the two germline ends. The CDR3 totals 13 residues. Germline lookup yields CDR1 MNHEY and CDR2 SVGAGI. CDR3 loop: CAIPTGFSTEAFF. The CDR3 region has the DNA TGTGCCATTCCAACAGGGTTTAGCACTGAAGCTTTCTTT.

The table lists this clone with a few counts. The J gene is TRBJ2-3, the V gene TRBV9; 7 nucleotides agree with TRBD1. Germline CDR1 SGDLS, CDR2 YYNGEE. J gave up 6 bases and V 3 bases, and 10 bases lay outside the gene matches. CDR3 length: 15 amino acids. The CDR3 loop reads CASSGTGAQSDTQYF. In DNA form, the CDR3 reads TGTGCCAGCAGCGGAACAGGGGCCCAATCGGATACGCAGTATTTT.

The chain couples TRBV27 to TRBJ2-6; 8 nucleotides match TRBD1. J gave up 0 bases and V 2 bases, and 9 bases lay outside the gene matches. The germline CDR1 and CDR2 sequences are MNHEY and SMNVEV (reference sequence). This CDR3 comprises 19 residues. The chain's CDR3 is CASSLLGTGSRSGANVLTF. CDR3 nucleotide sequence: TGTGCCAGCAGTTTACTCGGGACAGGTTCTCGCTCTGGGGCCAACGTCCTGACTTTC.

The genes are TRBV4-2 and TRBJ2-3, with 10 bases lining up with TRBD2. The CDR3 extends over 17 amino acids. Per the germline V gene, CDR1 is LGHNA and CDR2 is YNFKEQ. Trimming cost V 4 bases and J 0 bases; bases outside gene matches: 7. The chain's CDR3 is CASSPGGAGGSTDTQYF. The CDR3 DNA reads as TGTGCCAGCAGCCCCGGGGGAGCGGGGGGGAGCACAGATACGCAGTATTTT.

The V gene is TRBV27, the J gene TRBJ1-6, with 7 bases aligning to TRBD1. Trimming at V came to 3 bases and at J to 5 bases, leaving 4 bases not matched to a gene. CDR1 and CDR2 (germline): MNHEY, SMNVEV (reference sequence). The length of the CDR3 is 15 residues. The chain's CDR3 is CASSFKQGNNSPLHF. For the CDR3, the DNA is TGTGCCAGCAGTTTTAAACAGGGGAATAATTCACCCCTCCACTTT.

The chain joins TRBV29-1 to TRBJ2-5; perhaps TRBD1 as D (6 bases). V was trimmed by 0 bases and J by 5 bases, leaving 13 bases between them. The CDR3 totals 14 residues. Germline assignment: CDR1 SQVTM and CDR2 ANQGSEA. Written as DNA, the CDR3 is TGCAGCGTTGAAGATACGGACAGCCGGGAGACCCAGTACTTC. It translates to CSVEDTDSRETQYF.